This T cell receptor beta chain comes out of a study of tumor-infiltrating lymphocytes in primary liver carcinoma. Study-level findings and limits: Less overlap was seen in tumor-adjacent and tumor-blood pairs than in tumor region pairs.

On this clonotype itself: Its antigen is not identified. A junction boundary mismatches the germline segment, possibly from a read error.

Unsorted bulk tissue of about 20-32 mg yielded co-extracted RNA and DNA. Constant-region priming of approximately 500 ng total RNA yielded TCR beta cDNA. The TCR beta library was amplified through three nested multiplex PCR rounds in a modified ARM-PCR procedure. It was with TRBV1-TRBV30 forward primers and a C-beta reverse primer that the first two PCR rounds were run, at around 11 cycles each. TCRdb redid the calling of the multiplex PCR reads with MiXCR, one entry per CDR3 protein. In the table there are about 23,000 distinct CDR3 sequences, 77% of which are singletons. This CDR3 has 14 amino acids.

Sequencing was done on a sample of liver tumor tissue from sampling region 5. The sample's subset: tumor region T5, tumor centre. The sequence was obtained from a woman in her 30s with primary liver carcinoma and hepatitis B virus infection. The chain couples TRBV12-3 or TRBV12-4 to TRBJ2-4, with 9 bases that match TRBD2. The CDR3 is CASSLGREGNIRYF. Here the CDR3 DNA reads TGTGCCAGCAGTTTAGGGCGGGAGGGAAACATTCGGTATTTC.